The entry below describes one T cell receptor (beta chain). The antigen is not known. The CDR3 is 10 residues long. The germline gives CDR1 DFQATT, CDR2 SNEGSKA (reference sequence). V lost 6 bases to trimming and J lost 11 bases, with 14 bases between them. This entry belongs to a study of cytomegalovirus exposure and HLA in healthy donors. Study summary: The 120 validation repertoires and the 650 to 850 first-cohort repertoires shared a platform, a later analysis reported.

General observations from the study: Reports described diagnosis of cytomegalovirus status by the classifier as highly specific and sensitive. Three CMV-associated chains proved CMV antigen-specific in vitro. The study recorded 164 TCR beta chains that were cytomegalovirus-associated.

The method was immunoSEQ multiplex PCR; TCRdb's version includes in-frame clones alone and lacks a portion of them. The sample holds 190,000 or so clones; around 82% are singletons and the top ten take roughly 2.8%. The sequencing input was PBMCs. This receptor was identified in a woman between 18 and 29 years old in good health and CMV-seropositive. The chain is built from TRBV20-1 and TRBJ2-7, with D possibly matching TRBD2 (7 bases). The CDR3 nucleotides are TGCAGTGCCCGGGGGGCTTCTGAGTACTTC. Translation: CSARGASEYF.